This T cell receptor beta chain was recorded in a study of blood T cell repertoires in COVID-19. Study as a whole: T cells, B-cell-depleted T cells, or PBMCs provided the cDNA or gDNA that served as material.

Germline V gene data show CDR1 as LNHDA and CDR2 as SQIVND (reference sequence). Trimming stripped 7 bases from V and 0 bases from J, with 9 bases between. The CDR3 spans 14 residues. Sequencing used immunoSEQ multiplex PCR; TCRdb keeps in-frame clones, though not all of them. The sample lists approximately 200,000 clones; just under 90% were seen once. This clone was observed once. This TCR derives from a man aged 25-45 years who had recovered from COVID-19. The material sequenced was PBMCs or T cells enriched from blood (not recorded which). This chain uses TRBV19 with TRBJ1-4; a possible D gene is TRBD1 (6 bases). The CDR3 reads CASKDSATNEKLFF. The CDR3 DNA follows: TGTGCCAGTAAGGACAGTGCAACTAATGAAAAACTGTTTTTT.